Listed below are T cell receptor beta chains from one sample, sequenced in a study of blood T cell repertoires in COVID-19. The repertoire was sequenced with immunoSEQ multiplex PCR; TCRdb's copy has only in-frame clones and lacks some. The sample contains approximately 250,000 clones, 65% to 90% of which appear only once. The source material was peripheral blood. The receptors here all came from a woman aged 45-65 years with acute or convalescent COVID-19. Each CDR3 is given with its conserved first and last residue. D genes are given only for firm matches. A clone size is listed for some rows: how often the clone was seen (once, few, many), or a class if it is expanded.

d_call j_call v_call clone_size cdr3_nt cdr3_aa
TRBD1 TRBJ1-2 TRBV6-4 once TGTGCCAGCAGTGACCTTGACAGGGGTCGGGGCTACACCTTC CASSDLDRGRGYTF
. TRBJ2-2 TRBV7-2 . TGTGCCAGCAGCTCGGCCGGGATATCGAACACCGGGGAGCTGTTTTTT CASSSAGISNTGELFF
TRBD1 TRBJ1-1 TRBV4-1 . TGCGCCAGCAGCCCCTTCGACAGGGCAGACACTGAAGCTTTCTTT CASSPFDRADTEAFF
TRBD1 TRBJ2-2 TRBV19 . TGTGCCAGTACTCGTGGGACAGGGCACACCGGGGAGCTGTTTTTT CASTRGTGHTGELFF
. TRBJ1-1 TRBV10-3 . TGTGCCATCAGTGAATCGCAGGGGTTCACTGAAGCTTTCTTT CAISESQGFTEAFF
TRBD1 TRBJ1-1 TRBV2 . TGTGCCAGCAGTGGGGACAGAGACTACACTGAAGCTTTCTTT CASSGDRDYTEAFF
TRBD1 TRBJ2-7 TRBV14 . TGTGCCAGCAGCCGCGGGACAGGGGGGACCTACGAGCAGTACTTC CASSRGTGGTYEQYF
. TRBJ2-3 TRBV14 once TGTGCCAGCAGCCAACGTATTAGCATGAGCACAGATACGCAGTATTTT CASSQRISMSTDTQYF
TRBD1 TRBJ2-2 TRBV19 . TGTGCCAGTACCATGGGACAGGGGGCGCTTTTTACCGGGGAGCTGTTTTTT CASTMGQGALFTGELFF
TRBD1 TRBJ1-2 TRBV5-1 . TGCGCCAGCAGCTTAGGACAGGGAGATGGCTACACCTTC CASSLGQGDGYTF
TRBD1 TRBJ1-6 TRBV5-4 . TGTGCCAGCAGTCTGGGACAGGGGTCGGATTCACCCCTCCACTTT CASSLGQGSDSPLHF
. TRBJ1-2 TRBV18 once TGTGCCAGCTCACCGGGGCGACACAGGGACCGTGGCTACACCTTC CASSPGRHRDRGYTF
TRBD2 TRBJ2-1 TRBV7-6 few TGTGCCAGCAGCCGAAGCGGGGGTCTTTACAATGAGCAGTTCTTC CASSRSGGLYNEQFF
. TRBJ1-3 TRBV3-1/TRBV3-2 . TGTGCCAGCAGCCAAGTGTTGGGAGCTGGAAACACCATATATTTT CASSQVLGAGNTIYF
. TRBJ2-3 TRBV6-5 . TGTGCCAGCACAGGGGGGCCCGATACGCAGTATTTT CASTGGPDTQYF
. TRBJ1-5 TRBV19 . TGTGCCAGTAGTATTCAACTCAAGCACGACAATCAGCCCCAGCATTTT CASSIQLKHDNQPQHF
. TRBJ2-5 TRBV28 . TGTGCCAGCAGCCTTGGGGGCAGGGAGACCCAGTACTTC CASSLGGRETQYF
. TRBJ1-3 TRBV7-8 . TGTGCCAGCAGCTTAGCCAGCTCTGGAAACACCATATATTTT CASSLASSGNTIYF
TRBD1 TRBJ2-5 TRBV5-6 . TGTGCCAGCAGTTGGACAGGGGTAATATCACAAGAGACCCAGTACTTC CASSWTGVISQETQYF
. TRBJ2-7 TRBV11-2 . TGTGCCAGCAGCTTAATGGGCAGACGCTTGCGCGAGCAGTACTTC CASSLMGRRLREQYF
. TRBJ2-1 TRBV27 few TGTGCCAGCAGTAGCCCTAGGGAGAATGAGCAGTTCTTC CASSSPRENEQFF
. TRBJ2-4 TRBV5-1 . TGCGCCAGCAGCTTTGACAGACCCGAGGACATTCAGTACTTC CASSFDRPEDIQYF
. TRBJ1-2 TRBV6-5 . TGTGCCAGCAGTTTATCCGGTAACTATGGCTACACCTTC CASSLSGNYGYTF
. TRBJ2-3 TRBV11-2 . TGTGCCAGCAGCTTTTTTAGTTTTGCCACAGATACGCAGTATTTT CASSFFSFATDTQYF
. TRBJ1-6 TRBV5-1 . TGCGCCAGCAGCTTGGGAGATTCAAATTCACCCCTCCACTTT CASSLGDSNSPLHF
. TRBJ2-7 TRBV5-6 . TGTGCCCCCAGGTGGTGCGAGCAGTACTTC CAPRWCEQYF
. TRBJ2-1 TRBV27 . TGTGCCAGCAGTATCGTTCAGGCCTCCTACAATGAGCAGTTCTTC CASSIVQASYNEQFF
. TRBJ2-4 TRBV4-2 . TGTGCCAGCAGCGGGGAGGACGGCGCCATTCAGTACTTC CASSGEDGAIQYF
. TRBJ2-7 TRBV19 . TGTGCCAGTAGTATAGGAGGGAGCTCCTACGAGCAGTACTTC CASSIGGSSYEQYF
. TRBJ2-2 TRBV20-1 . TGCAGTGCTAGTTCGCCGGACGGGAGGAACACCGGGGAGCTGTTTTTT CSASSPDGRNTGELFF
. TRBJ1-2 TRBV2 . TGTGCCAGGATGACGGGATCCTATGGCTACACCTTC CARMTGSYGYTF
TRBD1 TRBJ2-7 TRBV2 . TGTGCCAGCCTCCTTATCCGGGACAGGGTCTCCTACGAGCAGTACTTC CASLLIRDRVSYEQYF
TRBD2 TRBJ2-7 TRBV5-1 . TGCGCCAGCAGGAGTAGCGGGGCCCAGGTTAGTGAGCAGTACTTC CASRSSGAQVSEQYF
. TRBJ1-5 TRBV30 once TGTGCCTGGAGGGTCCAGGGGTCGGAGCCCCAGCATTTT CAWRVQGSEPQHF
. TRBJ1-3 TRBV30 few TGTGCCTGGAGTGTACTCGGGTCAGCTGGAAACACCATATATTTT CAWSVLGSAGNTIYF
. TRBJ2-1 TRBV5-3 . TGTGCCAGAAGCTTGGCCCTCAAGGGGTCAACGGCCAATGAGCAGTTCTTC CARSLALKGSTANEQFF
TRBD2 TRBJ2-3 TRBV5-1 . TGCGCCAGCAGCTTGTTCGGCGGGGGGATCACAGATACGCAGTATTTT CASSLFGGGITDTQYF
. TRBJ1-2 TRBV10-1 . TGCGCCAGCAGCTTAGAGGCCTATGGCTACACCTTC CASSLEAYGYTF
TRBD1 TRBJ2-7 TRBV4-1 . TGCGCCAGCAGCCAAGACCTGAGGGGGCCATTCGCGGAGGAAGGCGAGCAGTACTTC CASSQDLRGPFAEEGEQYF
. TRBJ1-1 TRBV28 . TGTGCCAGCCATTTGTTGAGGGCCACTGAAGCTTTCTTT CASHLLRATEAFF